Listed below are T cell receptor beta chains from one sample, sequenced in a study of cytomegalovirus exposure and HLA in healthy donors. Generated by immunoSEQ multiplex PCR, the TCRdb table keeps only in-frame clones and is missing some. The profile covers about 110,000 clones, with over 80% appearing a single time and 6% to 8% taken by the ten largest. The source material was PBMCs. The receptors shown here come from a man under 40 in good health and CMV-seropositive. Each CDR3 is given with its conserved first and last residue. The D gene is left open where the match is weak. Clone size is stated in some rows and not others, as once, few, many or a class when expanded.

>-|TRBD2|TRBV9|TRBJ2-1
CASSVMSAGVRNEQFF
TGTGCCAGCAGCGTAATGTCGGCGGGGGTTCGGAATGAGCAGTTCTTC
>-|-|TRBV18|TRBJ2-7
CASSRSSNEQYF
TGTGCCAGCTCACGTAGTAGCAACGAGCAGTACTTC
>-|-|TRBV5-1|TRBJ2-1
CASSLSPGVSDEQFF
TGCGCCAGCAGCTTGTCTCCAGGGGTAAGCGATGAGCAGTTCTTC
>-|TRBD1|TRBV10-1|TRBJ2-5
CASSTDRGQETQYF
TGCGCCAGCAGTACTGACAGGGGCCAAGAGACCCAGTACTTC
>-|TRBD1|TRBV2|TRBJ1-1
CASREGTVSTEAFF
TGTGCCAGCAGAGAAGGGACAGTAAGTACTGAAGCTTTCTTT
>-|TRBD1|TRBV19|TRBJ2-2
CASSIGTGGGGELFF
TGTGCCAGTAGTATAGGAACAGGGGGAGGCGGGGAGCTGTTTTTT
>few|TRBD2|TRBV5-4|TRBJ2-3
CASSLAGSGGLDTQYF
TGTGCCAGCAGCTTGGCGGGTAGCGGGGGCCTAGATACGCAGTATTTT
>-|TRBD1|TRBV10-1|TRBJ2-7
CASSGGPDGTGGYRSAYEQYF
TGCGCCAGCAGTGGAGGGCCGGACGGGACAGGGGGCTACCGCAGCGCTTACGAGCAGTACTTC
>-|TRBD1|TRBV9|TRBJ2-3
CASSVDRGSDTQYF
TGTGCCAGCAGCGTCGACAGGGGATCAGATACGCAGTATTTT
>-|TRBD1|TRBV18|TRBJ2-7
CASSPGQGTLEQYF
TGTGCCAGCTCACCCGGACAGGGGACCCTCGAGCAGTACTTC
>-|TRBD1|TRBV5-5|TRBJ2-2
CASSFKAGGTGELFF
TGTGCCAGCAGCTTTAAAGCAGGGGGCACCGGGGAGCTGTTTTTT
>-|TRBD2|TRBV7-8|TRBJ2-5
CASSPWTSGQETQYF
TGTGCCAGCAGCCCGTGGACTAGCGGCCAAGAGACCCAGTACTTC
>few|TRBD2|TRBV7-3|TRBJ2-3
CASSLFGSGVDTQYF
TGTGCCAGCAGCTTATTCGGTAGCGGGGTGGATACGCAGTATTTT
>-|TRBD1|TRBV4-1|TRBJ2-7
CASSLRLTGSSYEQYF
TGCGCCAGCAGCCTACGCCTGACAGGGAGCTCCTACGAGCAGTACTTC
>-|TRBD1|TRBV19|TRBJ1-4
CASSTAGTGPEKLFF
TGTGCCAGTAGTACCGCCGGGACAGGGCCAGAAAAACTGTTTTTT
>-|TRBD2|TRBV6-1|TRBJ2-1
CASSVGAGGLNEQFF
TGTGCCAGCAGTGTAGGAGCGGGGGGCCTCAATGAGCAGTTCTTC
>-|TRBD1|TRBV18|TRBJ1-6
CASSPDRANSPLHF
TGTGCCAGCTCACCAGACAGGGCAAATTCACCCCTCCACTTT
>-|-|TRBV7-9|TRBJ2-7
CASSLGARDSQYF
TGTGCCAGCAGCTTAGGAGCCCGGGACTCTCAGTACTTC
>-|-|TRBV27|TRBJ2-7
CASSWWPGDYEQYF
TGTGCCAGCAGTTGGTGGCCAGGGGACTACGAGCAGTACTTC
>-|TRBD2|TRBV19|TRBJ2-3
CASSTSGGNHNHTQYF
TGTGCCAGTAGTACTAGCGGGGGGAACCACAATCATACGCAGTATTTT
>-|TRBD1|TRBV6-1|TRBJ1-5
CASSEYGTGNQPQHF
TGTGCCAGCAGTGAGTATGGGACAGGGAATCAGCCCCAGCATTTT
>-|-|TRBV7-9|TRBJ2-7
CASRMGLTGEQYF
TGTGCCAGCAGAATGGGGCTAACGGGCGAGCAGTACTTC
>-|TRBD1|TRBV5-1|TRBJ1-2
CASSGQGNYGYTF
TGCGCCAGCAGCGGACAGGGAAACTATGGCTACACCTTC
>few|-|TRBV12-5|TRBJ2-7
CATRRGNTYEQYF
TGTGCTACCCGAAGGGGGAATACTTACGAGCAGTACTTC
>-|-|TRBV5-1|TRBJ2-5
CASSLEAGQRETQYF
TGCGCCAGCAGCTTAGAAGCGGGCCAACGGGAGACCCAGTACTTC
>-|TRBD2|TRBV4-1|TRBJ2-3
CASSHGLAVRTDTQYF
TGCGCCAGCAGCCACGGGCTAGCGGTCCGCACAGATACGCAGTATTTT
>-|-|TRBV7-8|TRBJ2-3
CASSLVRQEATDTQYF
TGTGCCAGCAGCTTAGTGCGGCAGGAGGCCACAGATACGCAGTATTTT
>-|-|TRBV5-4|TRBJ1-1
CASSPGGGTMNTEAFF
TGTGCCAGCAGCCCCGGGGGGGGCACTATGAACACTGAAGCTTTCTTT
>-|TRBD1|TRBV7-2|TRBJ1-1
CASSPLTGGSTEAFF
TGTGCCAGCAGCCCCCTGACAGGGGGCAGCACTGAAGCTTTCTTT
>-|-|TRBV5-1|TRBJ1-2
CASSPDRGYGYTF
TGCGCCAGCAGCCCTGACAGAGGCTATGGCTACACCTTC
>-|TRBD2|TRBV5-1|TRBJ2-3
CASSFSGLSTDTQYF
TGCGCCAGCAGCTTCTCGGGACTATCCACAGATACGCAGTATTTT
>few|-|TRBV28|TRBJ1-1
CASSYRPENTEAFF
TGTGCCAGCAGTTACAGGCCCGAGAACACTGAAGCTTTCTTT
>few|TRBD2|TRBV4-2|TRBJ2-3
CASSQDGEDGGSTDTQYF
TGTGCCAGCAGCCAAGATGGTGAGGACGGGGGGAGCACAGATACGCAGTATTTT
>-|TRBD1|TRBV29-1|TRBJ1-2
CSGVGGEGYTF
TGCAGCGGCGTAGGGGGCGAGGGCTACACCTTC
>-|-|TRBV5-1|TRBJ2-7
CASSLDNSYEQYF
TGCGCCAGCAGCTTGGACAACTCCTACGAGCAGTACTTC